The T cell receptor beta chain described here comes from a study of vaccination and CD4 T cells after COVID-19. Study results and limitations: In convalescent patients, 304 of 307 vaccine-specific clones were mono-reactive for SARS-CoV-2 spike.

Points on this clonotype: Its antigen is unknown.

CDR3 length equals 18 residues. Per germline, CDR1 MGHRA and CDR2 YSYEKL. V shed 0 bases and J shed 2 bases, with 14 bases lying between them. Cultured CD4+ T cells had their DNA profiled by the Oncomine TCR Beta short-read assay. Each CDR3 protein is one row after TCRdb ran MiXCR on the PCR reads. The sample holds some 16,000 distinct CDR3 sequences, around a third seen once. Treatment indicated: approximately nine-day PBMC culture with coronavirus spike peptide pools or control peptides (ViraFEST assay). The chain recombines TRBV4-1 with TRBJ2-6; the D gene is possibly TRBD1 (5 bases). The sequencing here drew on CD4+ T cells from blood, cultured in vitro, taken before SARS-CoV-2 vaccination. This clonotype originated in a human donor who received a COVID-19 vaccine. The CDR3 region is CASSQDFRALTGANVLTF. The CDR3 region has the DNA TGCGCCAGCAGCCAAGATTTCAGGGCTTTGACTGGGGCCAACGTCCTGACTTTC.